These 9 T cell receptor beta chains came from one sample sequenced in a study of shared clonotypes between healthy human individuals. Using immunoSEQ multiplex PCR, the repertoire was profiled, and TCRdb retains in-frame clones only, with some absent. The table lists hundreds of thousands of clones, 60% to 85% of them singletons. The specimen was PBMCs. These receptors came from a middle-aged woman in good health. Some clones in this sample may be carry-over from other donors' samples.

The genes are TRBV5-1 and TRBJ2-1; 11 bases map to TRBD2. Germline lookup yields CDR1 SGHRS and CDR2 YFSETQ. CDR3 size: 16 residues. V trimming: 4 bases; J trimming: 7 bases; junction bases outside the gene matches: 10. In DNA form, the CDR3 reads TGCGCCAGCAGCCCCCCGGGACTAGCGGTCTCGAATGAGCAGTTCTTC. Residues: CASSPPGLAVSNEQFF.

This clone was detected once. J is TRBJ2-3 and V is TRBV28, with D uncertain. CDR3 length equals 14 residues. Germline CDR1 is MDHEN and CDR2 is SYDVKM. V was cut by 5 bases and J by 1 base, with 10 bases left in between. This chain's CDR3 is CASSVLVGTDTQYF. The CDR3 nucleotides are TGTGCCAGCAGTGTTTTGGTAGGCACAGATACGCAGTATTTT.

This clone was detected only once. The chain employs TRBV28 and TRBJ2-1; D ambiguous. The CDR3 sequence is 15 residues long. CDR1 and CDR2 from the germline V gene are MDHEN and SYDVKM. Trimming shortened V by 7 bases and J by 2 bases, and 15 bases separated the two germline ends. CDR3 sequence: CASTFQSRPYNEQFF. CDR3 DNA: TGTGCCAGCACCTTTCAGTCCCGCCCCTACAATGAGCAGTTCTTC.

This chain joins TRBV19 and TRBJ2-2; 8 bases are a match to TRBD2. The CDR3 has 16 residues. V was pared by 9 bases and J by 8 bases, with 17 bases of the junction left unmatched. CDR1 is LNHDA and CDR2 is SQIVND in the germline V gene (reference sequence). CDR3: CASNLGLAGGSGELFF. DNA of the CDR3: TGTGCCAGCAACCTGGGGCTAGCGGGCGGGTCTGGGGAGCTGTTTTTT. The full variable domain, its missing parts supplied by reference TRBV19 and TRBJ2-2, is DGGITQSPKYLFRKEGQNVTLSCEQNLNHDAMYWYRQDPGQGLRLIYYSQIVNDFQKGDIAEGYSVSREKKESFPLTVTSAQKNPTAFYLCASNLGLAGGSGELFFGEGSRLTVL.

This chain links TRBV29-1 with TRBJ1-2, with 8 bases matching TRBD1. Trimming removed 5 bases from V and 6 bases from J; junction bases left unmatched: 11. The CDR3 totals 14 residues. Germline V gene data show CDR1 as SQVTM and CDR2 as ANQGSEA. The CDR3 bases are TGCAGCGTTACCTCGTCCAGGGGGCTAGATGGCTACACCTTC. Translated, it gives CSVTSSRGLDGYTF.

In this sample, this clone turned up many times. The CDR3 DNA is TGTGCCAGCAGTGAAGGTTTAGGTAGCGGGAGCGTGGAGACCCAGTACTTC. Its protein is CASSEGLGSGSVETQYF. J is TRBJ2-5 and V is TRBV2, with 9 bases identical to TRBD2. The CDR3 is made up of 17 amino acids. The germline V gene encodes CDR1 SNHLY and CDR2 FYNNEI. The trim removed 1 base at V and 5 bases at J, leaving 11 bases unmatched.

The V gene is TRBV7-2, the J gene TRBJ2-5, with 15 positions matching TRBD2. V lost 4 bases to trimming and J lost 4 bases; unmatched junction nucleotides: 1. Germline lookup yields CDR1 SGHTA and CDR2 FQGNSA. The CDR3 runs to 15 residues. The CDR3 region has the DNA TGTGCCAGCAGCTCGGGACTAGCGGGAGGAGAGACCCAGTACTTC. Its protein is CASSSGLAGGETQYF.

CDR3 DNA sequence: TGTGCCAGCAGTGCCGCGGCGGGAGGTTACGAGCAGTACTTC. Protein: CASSAAAGGYEQYF. This sequence joins TRBV2 and TRBJ2-7; 8 bases line up with TRBD2. From germline, CDR1 is SNHLY and CDR2 FYNNEI. V was clipped by 4 bases and J by 4 bases; unmatched bases: 6. This CDR3 is 14 amino acids long.

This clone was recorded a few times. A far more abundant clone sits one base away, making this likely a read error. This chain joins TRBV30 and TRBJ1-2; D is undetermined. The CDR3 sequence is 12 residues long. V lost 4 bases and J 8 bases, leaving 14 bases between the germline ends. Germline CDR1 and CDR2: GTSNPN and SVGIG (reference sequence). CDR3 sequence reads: CAWTVDGGGYTF. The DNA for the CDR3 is TGTGCCTGGACCGTGGACGGCGGAGGCTACACCTTC.